These 27 T cell receptor beta chains originate from one sample sequenced in a study of T-cell memory formation after mild COVID-19. TCRdb recomputed calls from the 5' RACE reads with MiXCR, one row per CDR3 protein. The profile covers approximately 45,000 distinct CDR3 sequences, with roughly 6.6% appearing a single time and 0.79% taken by the ten largest. The sequenced material came from PBMCs or a T cell subset sorted from them (not recorded which). The receptors come from an adult who had mild COVID-19 (a few samples of this study predate the infection). Cell type and time point are not known.

In its sample, this clonotype was seen many times. This chain joins TRBV6-5 and TRBJ1-1; D is ambiguous. Trimming removed 5 bases at V and 4 bases at J, with 14 bases between. The CDR3 loop spans 14 amino acids. CDR1 MNHEY and CDR2 SVGAGI come from the germline V gene. The CDR3 coding sequence is TGTGCCAGCAGTCGGGGAAGTTCAACCACTGAAGCTTTCTTT. Protein product: CASSRGSSTTEAFF.

This clonotype has a handful of counts. V is TRBV2 and J is TRBJ1-1; D gene uncertain. Germline CDR1 SNHLY, CDR2 FYNNEI. V gave up 6 bases and J gave up 11 bases, with 16 bases separating them. The CDR3 loop spans 12 amino acids. The CDR3 reads CASRESEGMAFF. DNA for the CDR3: TGTGCCAGCAGGGAGTCGGAGGGTATGGCTTTCTTT.

In its sample, this clonotype was seen a few times. The genes are TRBV20-1 and TRBJ1-5, with 8 bases that match TRBD1. This CDR3 is built from 15 residues. CDR1 is DFQATT and CDR2 is SNEGSKA in the germline V gene (reference sequence). J gave up 1 base and V 6 bases, and 8 bases lay outside the gene matches. This chain's CDR3 is CSAQQGEGSNQPQHF. CDR3 coding DNA: TGCAGTGCACAACAGGGGGAAGGGAGCAATCAGCCCCAGCATTTT.

This clonotype was seen ten or more times. This chain uses TRBV3-1 with TRBJ1-3, with D possibly matching TRBD1 (5 bases). This CDR3 comprises 17 residues. Germline assignment: CDR1 LGHDT and CDR2 YNNKEL (reference sequence). Between the trimmed V and J ends, which lost 0 bases and 0 bases, there was a span of 12 bases. In DNA, the CDR3 is TGTGCCAGCAGCCAAGAAGCACTGACAGCCTCTGGAAACACCATATATTTT. Translated, it gives CASSQEALTASGNTIYF.

This clonotype was seen only a few times. The rearrangement joins TRBV5-8 to TRBJ1-5, with D unresolved. Trimming removed 4 bases from V and 3 bases from J, with 17 bases in between. Germline CDR1 SGHTS, CDR2 YDEGEE. The CDR3 consists of 16 residues. This CDR3 reads CASSQYIDSSNQPQHF. CDR3 bases: TGTGCCAGCAGCCAGTATATTGATAGCTCCAATCAGCCCCAGCATTTT.

This clonotype has ten or more counts. The chain links TRBV7-2 to TRBJ2-4; the D gene could be TRBD1 or TRBD2 (6 bases each). Germline CDR1 SGHTA, CDR2 FQGNSA. The CDR3 length is 16 residues. The V gene lost 3 bases and the J gene lost 8 bases, with 20 bases spanning the gap. CDR3 amino acids: CASSLIPGGLLDIQYF. CDR3 coding DNA: TGTGCCAGCAGCTTGATACCCGGGGGCCTTTTAGACATTCAGTACTTC.

The sample holds many counts of this clonotype. CDR3 in amino acids: CASSDSSGSKGEQYF. The CDR3 DNA follows: TGCGCCAGCAGCGACTCTAGCGGGAGCAAGGGCGAGCAGTACTTC. The chain joins TRBV5-1 to TRBJ2-7; 10 nucleotides agree with TRBD2. V trimming: 4 bases; J trimming: 6 bases; junction bases outside the gene matches: 10. Germline assignment: CDR1 SGHRS and CDR2 YFSETQ. The CDR3 has 15 residues.

This clonotype was recorded many times. V and J are TRBV4-2 and TRBJ2-4, with TRBD2 matching over 11 bases. Germline lookup yields CDR1 LGHNA and CDR2 YNFKEQ. V shed 0 bases, J shed 1 base, and the junction held 8 bases outside the gene matches. The CDR3 consists of 19 residues. CDR3 region: CASSQEWDSGGVAKNIQYF. CDR3 in DNA: TGTGCCAGCAGCCAAGAATGGGATAGCGGGGGGGTGGCCAAAAACATTCAGTACTTC.

The table lists this clonotype with many counts. The genes are TRBV10-3 and TRBJ2-5; D unresolved. Trimming cost V 0 bases and J 6 bases, with 8 bases left between them. The CDR3 spans 13 residues. Germline values: CDR1 ENHRY, CDR2 SYGVKD. CDR3 region: CAISESPLQTQYF. The CDR3 coding sequence is TGTGCCATCAGTGAGTCACCGCTCCAGACCCAGTACTTC.

This clonotype was detected a few times. The CDR3 here is CASANYLTGHVQPQHF. The CDR3 DNA follows: TGTGCCAGCGCCAACTATCTGACAGGCCACGTCCAGCCCCAGCATTTT. J is TRBJ1-5 and V is TRBV7-2, with D tentatively TRBD1 (6 bases). The length of the CDR3 is 16 residues. Germline loops: CDR1 SGHTA, CDR2 FQGNSA. V lost 8 bases and J lost 7, with 24 bases in between.

The chain links TRBV6-5 to TRBJ1-6, with 8 bases fitting TRBD1. In germline, CDR1 is MNHEY, CDR2 SVGAGI. Trimming at V came to 8 bases and at J to 7 bases, leaving 7 bases not matched to a gene. The length of the CDR3 is 14 residues. The CDR3 here is CASGWGQANSPLHF. The CDR3 DNA sequence: TGTGCCAGCGGGTGGGGACAGGCGAATTCACCCCTCCACTTT.

The chain links TRBV19 to TRBJ1-2; D gene unclear. The ends were cut back, 5 bases at V and 0 bases at J, with 10 bases in the middle. Germline CDR1 and CDR2: LNHDA and SQIVND (reference sequence). This CDR3 region has 14 residues. The CDR3 spells CASSPRAANYGYTF. The CDR3 nucleotides read TGTGCCAGTAGTCCAAGAGCAGCTAACTATGGCTACACCTTC. Supplemented by reference TRBV19 and TRBJ1-2, the full variable domain reads DGGITQSPKYLFRKEGQNVTLSCEQNLNHDAMYWYRQDPGQGLRLIYYSQIVNDFQKGDIAEGYSVSREKKESFPLTVTSAQKNPTAFYLCASSPRAANYGYTFGSGTRLTVV.

This clonotype was counted a few times. The rearrangement uses TRBV5-5 and TRBJ2-3; D tentatively reads TRBD1 or TRBD2 (5 bases each). The V end lost 2 bases, the J end lost 1 base, and 17 bases lay between the germline ends. CDR1 is SGHKS and CDR2 is YYEKEE in the germline V gene (reference sequence). CDR3 length equals 17 residues. As DNA, the CDR3 is TGTGCCAGCAGCTTAAGGGGACCCGCCGATCGCACAGATACGCAGTATTTT. Translation: CASSLRGPADRTDTQYF.

This clonotype showed up just a few times. V gene TRBV5-6 combines with J gene TRBJ1-1; D unresolved. The germline V gene has CDR1 SGHDT and CDR2 YYEEEE. The CDR3 length is 12 residues. Trimming stripped 0 bases from V and 7 bases from J, with 7 bases between. This chain's CDR3 is CASSLVGSEAFF. The CDR3 bases are TGTGCCAGCAGCTTGGTTGGGAGTGAAGCTTTCTTT.

The table lists this clonotype with a few counts. V usage is TRBV9 and J usage is TRBJ2-5, with D tentatively TRBD1 (5 bases). The CDR3 has 15 residues. In germline, CDR1 is SGDLS, CDR2 YYNGEE. V was shortened by 1 base and J by 2 bases, with 12 bases between the two germline ends. The CDR3, as DNA: TGTGCCAGCAGCGTACAAGGGGCGATTCAAGAGACCCAGTACTTC. Amino acids: CASSVQGAIQETQYF.

This clonotype was counted at least ten times. V and J are TRBV6-5 and TRBJ2-2; D uncertain. The CDR3 has 13 amino acids. Germline loops: CDR1 MNHEY, CDR2 SVGAGI. Trimming removed 2 bases from V and 5 bases from J, with 6 bases in between. The CDR3 coding sequence is TGTGCCAGCAGTTACCCCTTGACCGGGGAGCTGTTTTTT. Its protein product is CASSYPLTGELFF.

The V and J genes are TRBV30 and TRBJ1-1; possible D gene TRBD1, 5 bases. Looked up from germline, CDR1 is GTSNPN and CDR2 is SVGIG (reference sequence). V was trimmed by 5 bases and J by 1 base, leaving 14 bases between them. This CDR3 has 14 amino acids. CDR3 sequence (DNA): TGTGCCTGGCGCCGGGGGGGAGAGAACACTGAAGCTTTCTTT. Protein: CAWRRGGENTEAFF.

At least ten counts were recorded for this clonotype. This chain links TRBV12-3 or TRBV12-4 with TRBJ2-7, with D unresolved. V was clipped by 4 bases and J by 4 bases, with 8 bases between them. The CDR3 runs 12 residues. The CDR3 coding sequence is TGTGCCAGCAGTTCCCTCCTATACGAGCAGTACTTC. Amino acid sequence: CASSSLLYEQYF.

The V call is TRBV3-1, the J call TRBJ1-1; D is uncertain. CDR1 and CDR2 (germline): LGHDT, YNNKEL (reference sequence). The CDR3 extends over 14 amino acids. Between the trimmed V and J ends, which lost 0 bases and 4 bases, there was a span of 9 bases. The CDR3 DNA is TGTGCCAGCAGCCAAGAGATGGTCATCACTGAAGCTTTCTTT. This gives the protein CASSQEMVITEAFF.

This clonotype was counted many times. The genes are TRBV6-5 and TRBJ1-6, with D unclear. V was cut by 6 bases and J by 6 bases, with 15 bases left in between. The CDR3 runs to 15 residues. Germline V gives CDR1 MNHEY, CDR2 SVGAGI. DNA of the CDR3: TGTGCCAGCAGGGCAGACGAGGTCGCTAATTCACCCCTCCACTTT. The encoded protein is CASRADEVANSPLHF.

This clonotype was seen only a few times. This chain connects TRBV5-4 to TRBJ2-2, with D tentatively TRBD2 (7 bases). Trimming removed 5 bases from V and 5 bases from J, with 16 bases in between. From germline, CDR1 is SGHNT and CDR2 YYREEE (reference sequence). The CDR3 sequence is 15 residues long. CDR3 nucleotides: TGTGCCAGCAGTCGAGGGGGGGCCGGAACCGGGGAGCTGTTTTTT. This gives the protein CASSRGGAGTGELFF.

Ten or more counts support this clonotype. The chain uses TRBV7-9 and TRBJ2-1; D is possibly TRBD2 (5 bases). The V gene lost 1 base and the J gene lost 6 bases, with 13 bases spanning the gap. CDR3 length: 15 residues. Germline CDR1 is SEHNR and CDR2 is FQNEAQ (reference sequence). The CDR3 spells CASSLEGVGTNEQFF. CDR3 sequence (DNA): TGTGCCAGCAGCTTAGAGGGAGTAGGAACCAATGAGCAGTTCTTC.

This clonotype appeared a few times. The chain couples TRBV19 to TRBJ1-6; D remains unclear. The CDR3 extends over 12 amino acids. Germline CDR1 is LNHDA and CDR2 is SQIVND (reference sequence). Trimming cost V 4 bases and J 9 bases, with 7 bases left between them. This CDR3 is CASSSVGSPLHF. The CDR3 bases are TGTGCCAGTAGTAGCGTGGGTTCACCCCTCCACTTT.

The genes are TRBV12-3 or TRBV12-4 and TRBJ2-4; 7 positions match TRBD2. This CDR3 is built from 12 residues. V lost 4 bases, J lost 7 bases, and 1 base stayed unmatched. In nucleotides, the CDR3 is TGTGCCAGCAGTTGGGGGGGGAACATTCAGTACTTC. Translating gives CASSWGGNIQYF.

This clonotype came up a few times. The chain joins TRBV6-1 to TRBJ1-2; D not certain. This CDR3 spans 14 amino acids. Trimming took 1 base from V and 7 from J, leaving 13 bases between them. The germline V gene encodes CDR1 MNHNS and CDR2 SASEGT. The CDR3 DNA sequence: TGTGCCAGCAGTGAAGAGGCAGGAACCAGTGGCTACACCTTC. It specifies CASSEEAGTSGYTF.

This clonotype has at least ten counts. The chain links TRBV7-2 to TRBJ2-3; TRBD2 agrees at 9 bases. The germline gives CDR1 SGHTA, CDR2 FQGNSA. The V gene end was trimmed by 5 bases and the J gene end by 3 bases; junction bases not matched to a gene: 6. The CDR3 has 15 residues. CDR3 residues: CASSPLRGGTDTQYF. The CDR3 region has the DNA TGTGCCAGCAGCCCCCTGCGGGGGGGTACAGATACGCAGTATTTT.

The chain combines TRBV7-2 with TRBJ1-5, with no clear D. Germline V gives CDR1 SGHTA, CDR2 FQGNSA. The CDR3 runs 15 residues. Trimming pared 7 bases from V and 0 bases from J, leaving 13 bases between. The CDR3, as DNA: TGTGCCAGCAACGGCGGACGACTTAGCAATCAGCCCCAGCATTTT. Residues: CASNGGRLSNQPQHF.